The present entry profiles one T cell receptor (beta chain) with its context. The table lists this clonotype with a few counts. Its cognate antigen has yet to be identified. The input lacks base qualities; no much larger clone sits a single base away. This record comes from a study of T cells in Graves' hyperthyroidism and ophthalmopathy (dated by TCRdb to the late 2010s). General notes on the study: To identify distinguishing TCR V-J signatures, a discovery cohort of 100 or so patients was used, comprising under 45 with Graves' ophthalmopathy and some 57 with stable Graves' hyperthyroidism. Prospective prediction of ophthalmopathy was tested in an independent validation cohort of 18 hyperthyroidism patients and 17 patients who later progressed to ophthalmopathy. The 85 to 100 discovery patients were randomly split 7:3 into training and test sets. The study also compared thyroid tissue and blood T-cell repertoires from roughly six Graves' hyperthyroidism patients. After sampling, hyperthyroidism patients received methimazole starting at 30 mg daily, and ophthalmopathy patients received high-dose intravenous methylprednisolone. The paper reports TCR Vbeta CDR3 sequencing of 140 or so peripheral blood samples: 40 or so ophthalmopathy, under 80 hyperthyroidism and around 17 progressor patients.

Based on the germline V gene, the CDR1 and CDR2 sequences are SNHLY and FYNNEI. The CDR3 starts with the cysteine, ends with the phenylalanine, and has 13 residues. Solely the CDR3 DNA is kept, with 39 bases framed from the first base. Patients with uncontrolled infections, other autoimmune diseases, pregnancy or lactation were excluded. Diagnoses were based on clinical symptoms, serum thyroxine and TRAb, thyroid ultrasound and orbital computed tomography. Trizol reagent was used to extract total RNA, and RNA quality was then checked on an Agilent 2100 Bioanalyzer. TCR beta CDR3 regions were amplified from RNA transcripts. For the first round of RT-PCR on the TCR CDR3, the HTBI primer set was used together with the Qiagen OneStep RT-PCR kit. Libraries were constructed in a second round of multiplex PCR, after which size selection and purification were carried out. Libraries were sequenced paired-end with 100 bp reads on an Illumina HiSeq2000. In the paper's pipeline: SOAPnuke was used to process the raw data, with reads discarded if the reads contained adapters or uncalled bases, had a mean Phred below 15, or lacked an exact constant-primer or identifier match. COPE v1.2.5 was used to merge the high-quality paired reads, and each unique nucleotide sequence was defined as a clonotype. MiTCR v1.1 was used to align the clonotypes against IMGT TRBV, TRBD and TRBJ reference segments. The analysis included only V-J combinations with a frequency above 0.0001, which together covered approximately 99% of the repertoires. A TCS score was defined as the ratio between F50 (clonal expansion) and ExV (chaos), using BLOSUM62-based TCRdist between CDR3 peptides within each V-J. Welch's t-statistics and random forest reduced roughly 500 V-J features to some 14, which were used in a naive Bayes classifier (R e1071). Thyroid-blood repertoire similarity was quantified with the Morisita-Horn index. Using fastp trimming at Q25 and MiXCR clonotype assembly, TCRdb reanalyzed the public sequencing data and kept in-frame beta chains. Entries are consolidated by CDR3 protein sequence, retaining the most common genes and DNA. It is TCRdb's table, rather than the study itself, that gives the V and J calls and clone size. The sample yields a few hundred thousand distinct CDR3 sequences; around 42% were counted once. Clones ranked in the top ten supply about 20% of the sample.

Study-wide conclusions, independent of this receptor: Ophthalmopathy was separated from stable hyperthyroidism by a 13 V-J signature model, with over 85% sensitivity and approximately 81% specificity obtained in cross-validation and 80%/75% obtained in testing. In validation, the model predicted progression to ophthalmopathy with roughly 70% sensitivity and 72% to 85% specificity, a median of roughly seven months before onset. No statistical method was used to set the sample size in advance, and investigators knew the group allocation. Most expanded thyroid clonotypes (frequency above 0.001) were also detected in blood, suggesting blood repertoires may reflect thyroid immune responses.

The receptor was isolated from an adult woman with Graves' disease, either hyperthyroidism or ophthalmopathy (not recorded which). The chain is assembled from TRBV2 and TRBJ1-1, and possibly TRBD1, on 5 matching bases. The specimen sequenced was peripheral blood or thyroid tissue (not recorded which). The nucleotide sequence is TGTGCTCTAAGGGGAAGGGGCTGGGCTGAAGCTTTCTTT. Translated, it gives CALRGRGWAEAFF.